The text below deals with one TCR beta chain. CDR1 and CDR2 from the germline V gene are SGHRS and YFSETQ. The CDR3 has 15 residues. V lost 5 bases, J lost 2 bases, and 17 bases lay in between. This sample was taken from a study of blood T cell repertoires in COVID-19. Study information: Whether acute or convalescent, the COVID-19 samples came from the United States, Italy and Spain. T cells, B-cell-depleted T cells, or PBMCs provided the cDNA or gDNA that served as material.

Per the original methods: The authors estimated nucleated cell counts from reference gene primer amplification. Assay used: immunoSEQ multiplex PCR; TCRdb lists only in-frame clones, some missing. For V, J and clone size, that table is used; D and trimming come from the DNA. The sample lists around 230,000 clones, over 70% seen once, with roughly 8.8% in the top ten. V usage is TRBV5-1 and J usage is TRBJ2-7; possibly TRBD2 for D (5 bases). The TCR comes from a woman between 50 and 59 years old with acute or convalescent COVID-19. Material for sequencing was peripheral blood. The CDR3 coding sequence is TGCGCCAGCAGATCGAACCCCAGCGGAACCTACGAGCAGTACTTC. The encoded protein is CASRSNPSGTYEQYF. Full variable domain (rest looked up from reference TRBV5-1 and TRBJ2-7): KAGVTQTPRYLIKTRGQQVTLSCSPISGHRSVSWYQQTPGQGLQFLFEYFSETQRNKGNFPGRFSGRQFSNSRSEMNVSTLELGDSALYLCASRSNPSGTYEQYFGPGTRLTVT.